The present TCR beta chain was sequenced within a study of T cell responses to AZD1222 COVID-19 vaccine. General study points: Unmutated regions of variants are reportedly targeted by nearly half of spike-specific TCRs. Two AZD1222 doses significantly raised spike-specific TCR breadth and depth over controls.

Trimming cost V 6 bases and J 1 base, with 10 bases left between them. The CDR3 covers 12 residues. Germline values: CDR1 GTSNPN, CDR2 SVGIG (reference sequence). This clone was seen only a few times. Its antigen remains unidentified. TCRdb's table, derived via immunoSEQ multiplex PCR, lists solely in-frame clones and lacks some. The repertoire includes 150,000 to 200,000 clones, about 94% of them detected once, and 7.5% to 10% sits in the top ten. The sequence came from an adult in good health. The chain joins TRBV30 to TRBJ2-7, with D possibly TRBD1 on 6 matching bases. The sample consisted of peripheral blood, taken on day 0 of AZD1222 vaccination. Written as DNA, the CDR3 is TGTGCCTGCACTCAGGGGTCCTACGAGCAGTACTTC. Its translation: CACTQGSYEQYF.